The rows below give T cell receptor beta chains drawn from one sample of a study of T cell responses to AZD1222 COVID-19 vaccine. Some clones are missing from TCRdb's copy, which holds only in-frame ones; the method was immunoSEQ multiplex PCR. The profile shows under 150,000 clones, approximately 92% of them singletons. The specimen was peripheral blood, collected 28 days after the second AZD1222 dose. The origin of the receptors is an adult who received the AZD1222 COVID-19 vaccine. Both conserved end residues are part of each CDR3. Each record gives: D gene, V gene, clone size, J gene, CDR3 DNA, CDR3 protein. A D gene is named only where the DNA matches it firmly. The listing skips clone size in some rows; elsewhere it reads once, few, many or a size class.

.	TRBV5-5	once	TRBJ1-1	TGTGCCAGCAGCTTGTCTCAGGGTAACACTGAAGCTTTCTTT	CASSLSQGNTEAFF
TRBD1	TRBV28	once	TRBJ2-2	TGTGCCAGCAGGGTGGACAGGGCCACCGGAGAGCTGTTTTTT	CASRVDRATGELFF
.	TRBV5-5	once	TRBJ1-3	TGTGCCAGCAGCTCTCACCAAACTGGAAACACCATATATTTT	CASSSHQTGNTIYF
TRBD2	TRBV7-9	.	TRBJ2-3	TGTGCCAGCAGTTGGACTAGCGGGAGTCGAGGGGGGACAGATACGCAGTATTTT	CASSWTSGSRGGTDTQYF
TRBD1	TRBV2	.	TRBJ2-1	TGTGCCAGCAGTGGACAGGGGGGTACTGAGCAGTTCTTC	CASSGQGGTEQFF
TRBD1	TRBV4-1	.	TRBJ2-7	TGCGCCAGCAGCCACTCTCCCCTTCGTCGGCAGGGGGTCCACGAGCAGTACTTC	CASSHSPLRRQGVHEQYF
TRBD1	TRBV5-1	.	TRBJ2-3	TGCGCCAGCAGCACGGGACAGGGGAGCGGCCGCACAGATACGCAGTATTTT	CASSTGQGSGRTDTQYF
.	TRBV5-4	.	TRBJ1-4	TGTGCCAGCAGCCCCCACCCAACTAATGAAAAACTGTTTTTT	CASSPHPTNEKLFF
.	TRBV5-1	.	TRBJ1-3	TGCGCCAGCAGCTTGGCAGGGTACGGAAACACCATATATTTT	CASSLAGYGNTIYF
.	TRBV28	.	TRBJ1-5	TGTGCCAGCAGTTTACAAACGAATCAGCCCCAGCATTTT	CASSLQTNQPQHF
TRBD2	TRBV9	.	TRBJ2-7	TGTGCCAGCAGCACCTCTAGCGGGAGCTCCTACGAGCAGTACTTC	CASSTSSGSSYEQYF
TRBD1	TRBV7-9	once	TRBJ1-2	TGTGCCAGCAGCCCCACCGGGACAGGGGGGTCCGGCTACACCTTC	CASSPTGTGGSGYTF
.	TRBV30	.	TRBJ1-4	TGTGCCTGGAGTGTTCCCCGACAGGTCAATAATGAAAAACTGTTTTTT	CAWSVPRQVNNEKLFF
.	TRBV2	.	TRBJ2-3	TGTGCCAGCAGTGGAGGCAGGGCTAGCACAGATACGCAGTATTTT	CASSGGRASTDTQYF
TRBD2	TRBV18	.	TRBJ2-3	TGTGCCAGCTCACCAGAGGTCCTAAGCGGGAGGCGACAGTATTTT	CASSPEVLSGRRQYF
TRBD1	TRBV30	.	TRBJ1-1	TGTGCCTGGAGCCCACAGGGGGACACTGAAGCTTTCTTT	CAWSPQGDTEAFF
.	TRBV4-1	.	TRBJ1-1	TGCGCCAGCAGCCAAGATTTTCAGGGGAAGGGGGGAGACACTGAAGCTTTCTTT	CASSQDFQGKGGDTEAFF
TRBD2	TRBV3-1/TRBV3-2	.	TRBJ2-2	TGTGCCAGCAGCCCCCGCCGACTAGCGGGAGCGAACACCGGGGAGCTGTTTTTT	CASSPRRLAGANTGELFF
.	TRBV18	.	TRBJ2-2	TGTGCCAGCACTACAGGGTACACCGGGGAGCTGTTTTTT	CASTTGYTGELFF
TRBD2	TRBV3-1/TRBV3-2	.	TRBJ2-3	TGTGCCAGCAGCGATACGGGGGGGGCAGACACGCAGTATTTT	CASSDTGGADTQYF
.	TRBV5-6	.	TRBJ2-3	TGTGCCAGCAGCAGGGGACTGGCAGGCCTTGACACAGATACGCAGTATTTT	CASSRGLAGLDTDTQYF
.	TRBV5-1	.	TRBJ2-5	TGCGCCAGCAGCTTGGCCTTGGGAGAGACCCAGTACTTC	CASSLALGETQYF
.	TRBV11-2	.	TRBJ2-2	TGTGCCAGCAGCTTGGCAGTGACCACCGGGGAGCTGTTTTTT	CASSLAVTTGELFF
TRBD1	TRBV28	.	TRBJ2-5	TGTGCCAGCAGTTCGACAGGGGGGAAACAAGAGACCCAGTACTTC	CASSSTGGKQETQYF
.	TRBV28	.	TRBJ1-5	TGTGCCAGCAGTCCGACAGGCTACTTCAATCAGCCCCAGCATTTT	CASSPTGYFNQPQHF
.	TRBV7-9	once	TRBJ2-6	TGTGCCAGCAGCTTAGACATCTCTGGGGCCAACGTCCTGACTTTC	CASSLDISGANVLTF
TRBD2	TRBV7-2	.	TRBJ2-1	TGTGCCAGCAGCCTAGCGGGCGTATCTTACAATGAGCAGTTCTTC	CASSLAGVSYNEQFF
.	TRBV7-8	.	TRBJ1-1	TGTGCCAGCAGCTTATTTAGGAACATGAACACTGAAGCTTTCTTT	CASSLFRNMNTEAFF
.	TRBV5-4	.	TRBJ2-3	TGTGCCAGCTCCATGCTTCGGGATACGCAGTATTTT	CASSMLRDTQYF
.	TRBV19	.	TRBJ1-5	TGTGCCAGTACCCAAGGGGGAGGGCCCCCGGGGACTCAGCCCCAGCATTTT	CASTQGGGPPGTQPQHF
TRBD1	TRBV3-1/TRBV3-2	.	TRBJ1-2	TGTGCCAGCAGCTTACCGGGACAGGAAAGCTATGGCTACACCTTC	CASSLPGQESYGYTF
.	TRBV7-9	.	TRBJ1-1	TGTGCCAGCAGCCGAACAGGCCCGAACACTGAAGCTTTCTTT	CASSRTGPNTEAFF
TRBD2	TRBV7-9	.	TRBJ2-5	TGTGCCAGCAGCTTAGAGGGACTAGCTCCGCAGACCCAGTACTTC	CASSLEGLAPQTQYF
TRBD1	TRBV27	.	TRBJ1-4	TGTGCCAGCAGTTTCTCCGGGACAGGGAGTGAAAAACTGTTTTTT	CASSFSGTGSEKLFF
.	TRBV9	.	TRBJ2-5	TGTGCCAGCAGCGTAGCTTTGGGAGAGACCCAGTACTTC	CASSVALGETQYF
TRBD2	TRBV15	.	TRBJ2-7	TGTGCCACCAGCAGAGATCTGCTAGCGGGAACCTACGAGCAGTACTTC	CATSRDLLAGTYEQYF
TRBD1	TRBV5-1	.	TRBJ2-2	TGCGCCAGCATAAGGGACAGGGGGCCCACCGGGGAGCTGTTTTTT	CASIRDRGPTGELFF
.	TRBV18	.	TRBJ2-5	TGTGCCAGCTCACGAGCGATCCAAGAGACCCAGTACTTC	CASSRAIQETQYF
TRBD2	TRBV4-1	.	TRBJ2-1	TGCGCCAGCAGCCAAAACCGGCTTAGCGGGATATCCTACAATGAGCAGTTCTTC	CASSQNRLSGISYNEQFF
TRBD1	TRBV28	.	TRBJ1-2	TGTGCCAGCAGTCTCCGGACAGGGGGCCGTATCTACACCTTC	CASSLRTGGRIYTF
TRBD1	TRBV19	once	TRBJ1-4	TGTGCCAGTAGTCTACAGGGGAGAAGGGCTAATGAAAAACTGTTTTTT	CASSLQGRRANEKLFF
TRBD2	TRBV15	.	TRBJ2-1	TGTGCCACCAGCAGAGATCCCGGACTAGCGGGAGGGCATGAGCAGTTCTTC	CATSRDPGLAGGHEQFF
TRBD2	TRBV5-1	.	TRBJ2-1	TGCGCCAGCAGCCCGCTTGCGGGGGGGTCGAATGAGCAGTTCTTC	CASSPLAGGSNEQFF
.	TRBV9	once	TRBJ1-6	TGTGCCAGCAGCGCATCAGGGTTTGCGGATAATTCACCCCTCCACTTT	CASSASGFADNSPLHF
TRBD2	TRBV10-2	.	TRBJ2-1	TGCGCCAGCGGACTAGCGGGAGGTAGTGAGCAGTTCTTC	CASGLAGGSEQFF
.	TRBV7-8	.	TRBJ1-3	TGTGCCAGCAGACGGCGCGGGGGAAACACCATATATTTT	CASRRRGGNTIYF
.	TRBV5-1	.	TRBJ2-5	TGCGCCAGCAGCTTAGCTAAGGGTTCATGGGTAGAGACCCAGTACTTC	CASSLAKGSWVETQYF
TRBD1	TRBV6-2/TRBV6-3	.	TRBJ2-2	TGTGCCAGCAGCCCCGGGACAGGGGACACCGGGGAGCTGTTTTTT	CASSPGTGDTGELFF
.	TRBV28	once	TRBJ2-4	TGTGCCAGCAGTTTGTTGTCAGGGGAAGCCAAAAACATTCAGTACTTC	CASSLLSGEAKNIQYF
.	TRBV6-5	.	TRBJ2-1	TGTGCCAGCAGTCTACTTTACAATGAGCAGTTCTTC	CASSLLYNEQFF
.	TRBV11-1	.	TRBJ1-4	TGTGCCAGCAGCTTATCTCGCCTATCCGGAAAACTGTTTTTT	CASSLSRLSGKLFF
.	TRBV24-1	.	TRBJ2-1	TGTGCCACCAGTGATTTGATGACGAAGCAGTTCTTC	CATSDLMTKQFF
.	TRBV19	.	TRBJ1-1	TGTGCCAGTAGTATGGACCAGAACACTGAAGCTTTCTTT	CASSMDQNTEAFF